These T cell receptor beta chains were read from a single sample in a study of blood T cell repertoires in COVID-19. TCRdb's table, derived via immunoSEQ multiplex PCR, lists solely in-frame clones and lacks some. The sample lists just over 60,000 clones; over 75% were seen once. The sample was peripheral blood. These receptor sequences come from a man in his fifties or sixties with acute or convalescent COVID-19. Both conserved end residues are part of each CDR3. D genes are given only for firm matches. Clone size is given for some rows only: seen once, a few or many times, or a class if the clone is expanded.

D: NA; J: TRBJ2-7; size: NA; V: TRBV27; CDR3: CASSPLWGTDSYEQYF; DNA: TGTGCCAGCAGTCCCTTATGGGGGACTGACTCCTACGAGCAGTACTTC
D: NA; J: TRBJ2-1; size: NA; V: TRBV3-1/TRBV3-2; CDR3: CASSRNSNAEQFF; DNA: TGTGCCAGCAGCCGAAACTCCAACGCCGAGCAGTTCTTC
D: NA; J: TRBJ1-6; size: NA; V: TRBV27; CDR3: CASSLSRPPLNSPLHF; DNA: TGTGCCAGCAGTTTATCGCGTCCCCCACTTAATTCACCCCTCCACTTT
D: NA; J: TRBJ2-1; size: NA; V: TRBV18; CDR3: CASSPSRGRYNEQFF; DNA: TGTGCCAGCTCACCAAGCAGGGGAAGGTACAATGAGCAGTTCTTC
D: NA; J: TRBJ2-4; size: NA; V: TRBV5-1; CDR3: CASSFEGEDIQYF; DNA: TGCGCCAGCAGCTTCGAGGGTGAGGACATTCAGTACTTC
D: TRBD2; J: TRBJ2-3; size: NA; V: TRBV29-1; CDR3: CSVEIAGGPALAQYF; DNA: TGCAGCGTTGAAATAGCGGGAGGACCTGCGTTGGCGCAGTATTTT
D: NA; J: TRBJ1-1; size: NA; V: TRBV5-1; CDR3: CASTFGENTEAFF; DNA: TGCGCCAGCACATTCGGGGAGAACACTGAAGCTTTCTTT
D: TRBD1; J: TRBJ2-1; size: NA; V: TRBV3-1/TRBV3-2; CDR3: CASSQEGLRPGQPVPSSYNEQFF; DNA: TGTGCCAGCAGCCAAGAAGGCCTTAGACCGGGACAGCCCGTTCCTAGCTCCTACAATGAGCAGTTCTTC
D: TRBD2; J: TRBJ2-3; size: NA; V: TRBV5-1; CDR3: CASRPGTSGSTDTQYF; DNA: TGCGCCAGCCGCCCCGGGACTAGCGGGAGCACAGATACGCAGTATTTT
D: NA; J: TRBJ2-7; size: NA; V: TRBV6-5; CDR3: CASSRRERSSYEQYF; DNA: TGTGCCAGCAGCAGGAGGGAGCGTAGCTCCTACGAGCAGTACTTC
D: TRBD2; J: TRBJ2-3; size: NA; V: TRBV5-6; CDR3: CASSFPVGLAGVGTQYF; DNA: TGTGCCAGCAGCTTTCCCGTGGGGCTAGCGGGAGTTGGTACGCAGTATTTT
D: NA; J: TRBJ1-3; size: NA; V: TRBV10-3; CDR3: CAISESGSGNTIYF; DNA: TGTGCCATCAGTGAGTCCGGGAGTGGAAACACCATATATTTT
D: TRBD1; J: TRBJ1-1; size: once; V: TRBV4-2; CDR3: CASSQGGQGFKVAFF; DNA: TGTGCCAGCAGCCAGGGGGGACAGGGGTTTAAGGTAGCTTTCTTT
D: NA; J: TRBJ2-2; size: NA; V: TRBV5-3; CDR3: CARSLVVRATIGELFF; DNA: TGTGCCAGAAGCTTGGTAGTCAGGGCCACGATCGGGGAGCTGTTTTTT
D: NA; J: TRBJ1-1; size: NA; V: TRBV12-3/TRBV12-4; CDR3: CASSFTTEAFF; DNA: TGTGCCAGCAGTTTTACAACTGAAGCTTTCTTT
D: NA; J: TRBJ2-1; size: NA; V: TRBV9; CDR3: CASSVGGLGEQFF; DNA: TGTGCCAGCAGCGTGGGAGGTTTAGGGGAGCAGTTCTTC
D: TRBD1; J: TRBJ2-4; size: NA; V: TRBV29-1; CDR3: CSGQGLTKNIQYF; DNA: TGCAGCGGACAGGGGTTGACCAAAAACATTCAGTACTTC
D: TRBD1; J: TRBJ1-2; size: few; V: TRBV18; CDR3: CASSPLLLPGQKLYTF; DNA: TGTGCCAGCTCACCACTTTTGTTACCGGGACAGAAGCTATACACCTTC
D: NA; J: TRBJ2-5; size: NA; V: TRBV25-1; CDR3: CASSEWADVQETQYF; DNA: TGTGCCAGCAGTGAATGGGCAGATGTCCAAGAGACCCAGTACTTC
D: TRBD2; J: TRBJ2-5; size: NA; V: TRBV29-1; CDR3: CSVEPGTSRQETQYF; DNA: TGCAGCGTTGAGCCCGGGACTAGCAGACAAGAGACCCAGTACTTC
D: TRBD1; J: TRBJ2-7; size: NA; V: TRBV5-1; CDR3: CASSVRQGSYEQYF; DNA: TGCGCCAGCAGCGTAAGACAGGGGTCGTACGAGCAGTACTTC
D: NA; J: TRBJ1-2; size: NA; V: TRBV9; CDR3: CASSVGLRYTF; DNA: TGTGCCAGCAGCGTAGGTTTGCGGTACACCTTC
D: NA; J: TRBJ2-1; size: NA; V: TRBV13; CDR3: CASSLEGELYNEQFF; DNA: TGTGCCAGCAGCTTAGAGGGGGAGCTTTACAATGAGCAGTTCTTC
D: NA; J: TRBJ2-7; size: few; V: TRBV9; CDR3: CASSKRQISYEQYF; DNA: TGTGCCAGCAGCAAACGACAGATTTCCTACGAGCAGTACTTC
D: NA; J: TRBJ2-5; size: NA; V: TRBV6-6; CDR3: CASSYSTARRQETQYF; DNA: TGTGCCAGCAGTTACTCGACGGCAAGGCGGCAAGAGACCCAGTACTTC
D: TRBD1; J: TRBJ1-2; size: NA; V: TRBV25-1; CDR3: CASKRQGGGYTF; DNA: TGTGCCAGCAAACGACAGGGCGGAGGCTACACCTTC
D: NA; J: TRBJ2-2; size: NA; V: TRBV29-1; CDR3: CSVDSSNTGELFF; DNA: TGCAGCGTTGACAGTTCGAACACCGGGGAGCTGTTTTTT
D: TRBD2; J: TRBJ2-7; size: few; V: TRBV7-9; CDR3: CASSPWLAGVYEQYF; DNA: TGTGCCAGCAGTCCCTGGCTAGCGGGAGTTTACGAGCAGTACTTC
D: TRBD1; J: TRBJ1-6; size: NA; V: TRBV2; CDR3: CASSRTGGVSPLHF; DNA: TGTGCCAGCAGCAGGACAGGGGGCGTGTCACCCCTCCACTTT
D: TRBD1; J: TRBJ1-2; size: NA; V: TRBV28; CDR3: CASSAPPGTGYGYTF; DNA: TGTGCCAGCAGTGCCCCGCCCGGGACAGGCTATGGCTACACCTTC
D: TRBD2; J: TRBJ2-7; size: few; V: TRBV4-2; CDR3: CASSLGLAGSYEQYF; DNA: TGTGCCAGCAGCTTAGGACTAGCGGGATCCTACGAGCAGTACTTC
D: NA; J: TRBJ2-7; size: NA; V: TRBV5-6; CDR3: CASSFRSGRYSYEQYF; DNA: TGTGCCAGCAGCTTTCGTAGCGGAAGATACTCCTACGAGCAGTACTTC
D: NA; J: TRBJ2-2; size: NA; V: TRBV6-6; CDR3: CASSYSQKNTGELFF; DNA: TGTGCCAGCAGTTATAGTCAAAAAAACACCGGGGAGCTGTTTTTT
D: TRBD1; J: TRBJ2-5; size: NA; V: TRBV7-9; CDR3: CASSLGSLGQGKETQYF; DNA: TGTGCCAGCAGCTTAGGGTCATTGGGACAGGGGAAAGAGACCCAGTACTTC
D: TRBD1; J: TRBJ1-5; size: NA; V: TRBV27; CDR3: CASKPDRTYQPQHF; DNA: TGTGCCAGCAAGCCGGACAGGACGTATCAGCCCCAGCATTTT
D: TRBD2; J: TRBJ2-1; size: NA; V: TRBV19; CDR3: CASSTLAGGHEQFF; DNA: TGTGCCAGTAGTACTCTAGCGGGAGGCCATGAGCAGTTCTTC
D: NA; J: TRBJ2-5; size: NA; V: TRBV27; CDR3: CASRLGREGTQYF; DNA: TGTGCCAGCCGGTTGGGCCGAGAGGGGACCCAGTACTTC
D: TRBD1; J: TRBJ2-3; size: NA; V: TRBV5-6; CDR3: CASSLGQGGTPPQYF; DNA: TGTGCCAGCAGCTTGGGACAGGGGGGGACCCCTCCGCAGTATTTT
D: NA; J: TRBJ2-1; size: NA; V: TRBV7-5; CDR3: CIRSTSFNNEQFF; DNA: TGTATCCGATCGACTAGCTTTAACAATGAGCAGTTCTTC
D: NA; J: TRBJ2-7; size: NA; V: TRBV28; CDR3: CASSGAGLNGLEQYF; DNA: TGTGCCAGCAGCGGAGCGGGCCTAAACGGACTCGAGCAGTACTTC
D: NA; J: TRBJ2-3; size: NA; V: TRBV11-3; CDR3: CASSLKGSSTDTQYF; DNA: TGTGCCAGCAGCTTAAAGGGGTCGAGTACAGATACGCAGTATTTT
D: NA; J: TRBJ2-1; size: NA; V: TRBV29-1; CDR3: CSVETGSYNEQFF; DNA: TGCAGCGTTGAAACAGGGTCCTACAATGAGCAGTTCTTC
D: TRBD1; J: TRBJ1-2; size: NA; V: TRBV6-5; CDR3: CASSYSRDRVYGYTF; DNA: TGTGCCAGCAGTTACTCTCGGGACAGGGTATATGGCTACACCTTC
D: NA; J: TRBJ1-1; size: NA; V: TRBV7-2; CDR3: CASDRHPFEAFF; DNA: TGTGCCTCGGACAGACATCCCTTTGAAGCTTTCTTT
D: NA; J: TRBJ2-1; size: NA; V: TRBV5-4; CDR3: CASSLGSPKRYNEQFF; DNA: TGTGCCAGCAGCTTGGGGAGCCCGAAGAGATACAATGAGCAGTTCTTC
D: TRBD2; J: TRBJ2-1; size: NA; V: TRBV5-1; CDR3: CASNPGTSLWNEQFF; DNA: TGCGCCAGCAACCCCGGGACTAGCCTATGGAATGAGCAGTTCTTC
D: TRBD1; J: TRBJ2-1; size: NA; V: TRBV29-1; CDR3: CSSTGQGAREQFF; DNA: TGCAGCTCGACAGGACAGGGGGCGCGGGAGCAGTTCTTC
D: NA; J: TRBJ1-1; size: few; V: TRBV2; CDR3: CASSKEGNTEAFF; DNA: TGTGCCAGCTCCAAGGAGGGAAACACTGAAGCTTTCTTT
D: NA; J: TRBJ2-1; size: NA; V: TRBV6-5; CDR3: CASSLRSTYNEQFF; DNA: TGTGCCAGCAGCTTACGGAGCACCTACAATGAGCAGTTCTTC
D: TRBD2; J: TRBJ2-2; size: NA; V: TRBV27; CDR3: CASSLPGGTRNTGELFF; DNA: TGTGCCAGCAGTTTACCGGGAGGGACACGGAACACCGGGGAGCTGTTTTTT
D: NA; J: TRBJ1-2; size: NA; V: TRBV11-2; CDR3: CASSLLSGAGYTF; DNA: TGTGCCAGCAGCTTATTGTCAGGGGCCGGCTACACCTTC
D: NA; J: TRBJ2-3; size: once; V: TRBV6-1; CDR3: CASSEIPATGRDTQYF; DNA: TGTGCCAGCAGTGAAATCCCGGCTACAGGTAGAGATACGCAGTATTTT
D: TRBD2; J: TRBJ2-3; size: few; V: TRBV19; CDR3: CASAPGLATDTQYF; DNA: TGTGCCAGTGCGCCGGGACTAGCAACAGATACGCAGTATTTT
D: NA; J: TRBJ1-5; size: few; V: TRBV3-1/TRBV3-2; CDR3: CASSQGGIGRQPQHF; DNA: TGTGCCAGCAGCCAAGGGGGGATAGGGAGGCAGCCCCAGCATTTT
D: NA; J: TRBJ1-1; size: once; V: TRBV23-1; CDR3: CASSYNRVWYTEAFF; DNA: TGCGCCAGCAGTTATAATCGGGTTTGGTACACTGAAGCTTTCTTT